This TCR beta chain was obtained from a study of blood T cells in healthy people across ages. The use of a sample-barcoded 5' primer and a J-beta primer mix characterized a second PCR of roughly 6 to 11 cycles. TCRdb processed the 5' RACE reads anew with MiXCR; each CDR3 protein has one entry. The data hold 760,000 or so distinct CDR3 sequences, with around 25% observed a single time. Study results and limitations: Unsorted PBMC material precluded a definitive naive versus antigen-experienced comparison.

On this clonotype: The antigen is undetermined.

V was pared by 0 bases and J by 7 bases, with 11 bases between. In germline, CDR1 is SEHNR, CDR2 FQNEAQ (reference sequence). The CDR3 runs 14 residues. These data are also associated with another study on T cells of mothers and their children.

The sequenced sample consisted of blood. This clonotype originated in a boy between 10 and 17 years old in good health. The rearrangement links TRBV7-9 to TRBJ2-3; D gene uncertain. CDR3 loop: CASSLALTDYTQYF. The CDR3 DNA reads as TGTGCCAGCAGCTTAGCGCTGACCGACTATACGCAGTATTTT.